This TCR beta chain was recorded in a study of blood T cell repertoires in COVID-19. Study overall: Specimens from acute and convalescent COVID-19 originated in the United States, Italy and Spain. PBMCs, B-cell-depleted T cells, or T cells provided the cDNA or gDNA that made up the material.

Per the authors' pipeline: Amplification from reference gene primers served as the basis for estimated nucleated cell counts. Method: immunoSEQ multiplex PCR; TCRdb's copy keeps in-frame clones and lacks some. For V, J and clone size, that table is used; D and trimming come from the DNA. The data hold about 220,000 clones, with approximately 83% observed a single time. V was trimmed by 3 bases and J by 4 bases, leaving 16 bases between them. This CDR3 is built from 16 residues. Germline V gene sequence: CDR1 LGHDT, CDR2 YNNKEL (reference sequence). This clonotype was obtained from a woman aged 40 to 50 with active or convalescent COVID-19. J is TRBJ1-5 and V is TRBV3-1 (or the pseudogene TRBV3-2), with D possibly matching TRBD1 (5 bases). The sequencing sample was made of peripheral blood. For the CDR3, the DNA is TGTGCCAGCAGCCAGGCGAGCAGGGTCGGAAATCAGCCCCAGCATTTT. Protein product: CASSQASRVGNQPQHF.